Below, 5 T cell receptor beta chains from the same sample are listed, as sequenced in a study of vaccination and CD4 T cells after COVID-19. Their target antigens are unknown. Oncomine TCR Beta short-read sequencing was applied to DNA from cultured CD4+ T cells. After culture, CD4+ T cells served as the source for genomic DNA extraction. TCRdb redid the calling of the PCR reads with MiXCR, one entry per CDR3 protein. Among over 8,500 distinct CDR3 sequences, about 28% were seen once, and the ten largest hold 25%. Specified treatment: approximately nine-day PBMC culture with coronavirus spike peptide pools or control peptides (ViraFEST assay). CD4+ T-cell collection from the unexposed donor predated the COVID-19 pandemic (2011-2018). The sample taken for sequencing was CD4+ T cells from blood, cultured in vitro. These receptors all stem from a human donor in good health.

This rearrangement joins TRBV6-2 or TRBV6-3 to TRBJ1-1; 7 positions match TRBD1. Germline V gene sequence: CDR1 MNHEY, CDR2 SVGEGT. With 2 bases clipped from V and 1 base from J, the junction kept 16 bases outside the gene matches. The CDR3 runs 19 residues. The CDR3 nucleotides are TGTGCCAGCAGTTACGCCCCGACAGGGCTTTCCATTGGGAACACTGAAGCTTTCTTT. Translating gives CASSYAPTGLSIGNTEAFF.

This clonotype is labeled medium-sized. V usage is TRBV27 and J usage is TRBJ1-6; 11 bases line up with TRBD1. This CDR3 has 15 residues. V gave up 5 bases and J gave up 8 bases; unmatched junction bases: 5. Germline V gene sequence: CDR1 MNHEY, CDR2 SMNVEV (reference sequence). DNA of the CDR3: TGTGCCAGCAGTCCATTGGGACAGGGGGATTCACCCCTCCACTTT. This translates into CASSPLGQGDSPLHF.

This clonotype showed up just a few times. This chain joins TRBV7-9 and TRBJ2-2; the D gene is possibly TRBD1 (5 bases). The CDR3 sequence is 15 residues long. The germline CDR1 and CDR2 sequences are SEHNR and FQNEAQ (reference sequence). Between the trimmed V and J ends, which lost 1 base and 2 bases, there was a span of 8 bases. The CDR3: CASSLGQLNTGELFF. The CDR3, as DNA: TGTGCCAGCAGCTTAGGACAGCTTAACACCGGGGAGCTGTTTTTT.

This clonotype has only a few counts. The chain carries TRBV24-1 and TRBJ1-6; D is perhaps TRBD1 (5 bases). V was trimmed by 3 bases and J by 7 bases, leaving 18 bases between them. CDR1 is KGHDR and CDR2 is SFDVKD in the germline V gene. The CDR3 contains 17 residues. The CDR3 loop reads CATSDHPPPGRNSPLHF. CDR3 DNA: TGTGCCACCAGTGATCATCCTCCTCCAGGGCGGAATTCACCCCTCCACTTT.

In its sample, this clonotype was seen a few times. This chain joins TRBV7-2 and TRBJ2-2; weak D call: TRBD2 (5 bases). The germline CDR1 and CDR2 sequences are SGHTA and FQGNSA. V dropped 4 bases and J dropped 5 bases, with 11 bases sitting between them. The CDR3 runs 14 residues. This CDR3 reads CASSSREKTGELFF. For the CDR3, the DNA is TGTGCCAGCAGCTCGAGGGAGAAGACCGGGGAGCTGTTTTTT.